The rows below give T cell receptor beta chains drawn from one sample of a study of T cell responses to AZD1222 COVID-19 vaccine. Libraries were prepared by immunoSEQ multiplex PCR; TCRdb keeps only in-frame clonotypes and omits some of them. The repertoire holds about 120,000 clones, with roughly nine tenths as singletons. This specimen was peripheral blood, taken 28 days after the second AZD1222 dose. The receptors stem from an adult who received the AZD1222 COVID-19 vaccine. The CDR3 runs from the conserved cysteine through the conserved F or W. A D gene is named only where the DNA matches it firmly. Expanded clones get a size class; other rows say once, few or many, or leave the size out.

CDR3: CASSSQWSLNTEAFF
DNA: TGCGCCAGCAGCTCCCAATGGAGCTTGAACACTGAAGCTTTCTTT
size: NA
J: TRBJ1-1
V: TRBV5-1
D: NA

CDR3: CASSLEGQADTQYF
DNA: TGTGCCAGCAGCTTGGAGGGTCAAGCAGATACGCAGTATTTT
size: NA
J: TRBJ2-3
V: TRBV5-5
D: NA

CDR3: CASSQGTAGNQPQHF
DNA: TGTGCCAGCAGCCAAGGGACGGCCGGCAATCAGCCCCAGCATTTT
size: NA
J: TRBJ1-5
V: TRBV3-1/TRBV3-2
D: NA

CDR3: CASGLSEYNEQFF
DNA: TGTGCTAGTGGTTTATCAGAGTACAATGAGCAGTTCTTC
size: NA
J: TRBJ2-1
V: TRBV12-5
D: NA

CDR3: CAVSRGQETQYF
DNA: TGTGCCGTCAGTAGGGGGCAAGAGACCCAGTACTTC
size: NA
J: TRBJ2-5
V: TRBV6-5
D: NA

CDR3: CASSYGGEQFF
DNA: TGTGCCAGCAGTTACGGGGGTGAGCAGTTCTTC
size: NA
J: TRBJ2-1
V: TRBV6-5
D: NA

CDR3: CASSTPGQGTPSYGYTF
DNA: TGTGCCAGCAGTACCCCGGGACAGGGCACCCCGAGCTATGGCTACACCTTC
size: NA
J: TRBJ1-2
V: TRBV5-6
D: TRBD1

CDR3: CASSPVRGTYYGYTF
DNA: TGTGCCAGCTCACCCGTTCGTGGGACATACTATGGCTACACCTTC
size: once
J: TRBJ1-2
V: TRBV18
D: NA

CDR3: CASSQVGQGFYGYTF
DNA: TGTGCCAGCAGCCAAGTAGGACAGGGTTTCTATGGCTACACCTTC
size: NA
J: TRBJ1-2
V: TRBV4-2
D: TRBD1

CDR3: CASSPFRVGSYNSPLHF
DNA: TGTGCCAGCAGCCCTTTCAGGGTTGGCTCCTATAATTCACCCCTCCACTTT
size: NA
J: TRBJ1-6
V: TRBV6-4
D: NA

CDR3: CASRWGGLSAEAFF
DNA: TGCGCCAGCCGTTGGGGGGGATTGAGCGCTGAAGCTTTCTTT
size: NA
J: TRBJ1-1
V: TRBV10-1
D: NA

CDR3: CASSESEGSGNSPLHF
DNA: TGTGCCAGCAGTGAAAGCGAGGGATCGGGTAATTCACCCCTCCACTTT
size: few
J: TRBJ1-6
V: TRBV6-1
D: NA

CDR3: CSVKGAGTGELFF
DNA: TGCAGCGTTAAGGGGGCGGGCACCGGGGAGCTGTTTTTT
size: NA
J: TRBJ2-2
V: TRBV29-1
D: TRBD1

CDR3: CASRPTDRVHGYTF
DNA: TGTGCCAGCAGACCCACCGACAGGGTGCATGGCTACACCTTC
size: NA
J: TRBJ1-2
V: TRBV6-5
D: TRBD1

CDR3: CASSLGGASGTEAFF
DNA: TGTGCCAGCAGCCTGGGTGGGGCGTCGGGAACTGAAGCTTTCTTT
size: NA
J: TRBJ1-1
V: TRBV5-4
D: NA

CDR3: CASSPGQGVGYGYTF
DNA: TGTGCCAGCTCACCCGGACAGGGGGTGGGCTATGGCTACACCTTC
size: NA
J: TRBJ1-2
V: TRBV18
D: TRBD1

CDR3: CASSLELTVGPLIEAFF
DNA: TGCGCCAGCAGCCTTGAATTAACAGTGGGACCGCTTATTGAAGCTTTCTTT
size: NA
J: TRBJ1-1
V: TRBV4-1
D: NA

CDR3: CASSLLTNTEAFF
DNA: TGTGCCAGCAGTTTACTGACGAACACTGAAGCTTTCTTT
size: NA
J: TRBJ1-1
V: TRBV12-3/TRBV12-4
D: NA

CDR3: CASSPGPMNTEAFF
DNA: TGTGCCAGCAGCCCGGGCCCCATGAACACTGAAGCTTTCTTT
size: NA
J: TRBJ1-1
V: TRBV3-1/TRBV3-2
D: NA

CDR3: CASSRRGGNTIYF
DNA: TGTGCCAGCAGTCGAAGGGGGGGAAACACCATATATTTT
size: NA
J: TRBJ1-3
V: TRBV7-2
D: NA

CDR3: CASSEGANTEAFF
DNA: TGTGCCAGCAGTGAGGGGGCGAATACTGAAGCTTTCTTT
size: NA
J: TRBJ1-1
V: TRBV6-4
D: NA

CDR3: CASSPGTGNEKLFF
DNA: TGCGCCAGCAGCCCCGGGACAGGGAATGAAAAACTGTTTTTT
size: NA
J: TRBJ1-4
V: TRBV10-1
D: TRBD1

CDR3: CASSLSGLNEKLFF
DNA: TGTGCCAGCAGCCTTTCAGGGTTAAACGAAAAACTGTTTTTT
size: NA
J: TRBJ1-4
V: TRBV3-1/TRBV3-2
D: NA

CDR3: CASSLNSGNTIYF
DNA: TGTGCCAGCAGCTTGAACTCTGGAAACACCATATATTTT
size: few
J: TRBJ1-3
V: TRBV11-2
D: NA

CDR3: CASSLEGTGYNEQFF
DNA: TGTGCCAGCAGCTTAGAAGGGACAGGGTACAATGAGCAGTTCTTC
size: NA
J: TRBJ2-1
V: TRBV7-2
D: TRBD1

CDR3: CASSSRGLTDTQYF
DNA: TGTGCCAGCAGCTCCCGGGGGCTCACAGATACGCAGTATTTT
size: NA
J: TRBJ2-3
V: TRBV7-8
D: NA

CDR3: CAWRAGTGYTETPGNTIYF
DNA: TGTGCCTGGAGGGCCGGGACAGGGTATACGGAAACTCCGGGAAACACCATATATTTT
size: NA
J: TRBJ1-3
V: TRBV30
D: TRBD1

CDR3: CASSFLGLGQNYNSPLHF
DNA: TGCGCCAGCAGCTTCTTGGGCTTGGGACAGAACTATAATTCACCCCTCCACTTT
size: NA
J: TRBJ1-6
V: TRBV5-1
D: TRBD1

CDR3: CASSSMTGLAWANEKLFF
DNA: TGTGCCAGCAGTTCGATGACAGGTTTAGCATGGGCTAATGAAAAACTGTTTTTT
size: NA
J: TRBJ1-4
V: TRBV28
D: NA